This T cell receptor beta chain originates from a study of blood T cell repertoires in COVID-19. The CDR3 consists of 14 residues. The V and J ends lost 4 bases and 6 bases, in that order; junction bases with no gene match: 5. The germline gives CDR1 SGHRS, CDR2 YFSETQ. The method was immunoSEQ multiplex PCR; TCRdb's version includes in-frame clones alone and lacks a portion of them. This table has 200,000 to 250,000 clones, about 86% appearing once. This TCR was sampled from a woman aged 30 to 39 who had recovered from COVID-19. The chain carries TRBV5-1 and TRBJ2-7, with TRBD1 identical over 12 bases. Sequencing used peripheral blood. CDR3 bases: TGCGCCAGCAGCCAGGGACAGGGGGCGTCCGAGCAGTACTTC. Translating gives CASSQGQGASEQYF. The full variable domain, in which reference TRBV5-1 and TRBJ2-7 provide the parts outside the CDR3, is KAGVTQTPRYLIKTRGQQVTLSCSPISGHRSVSWYQQTPGQGLQFLFEYFSETQRNKGNFPGRFSGRQFSNSRSEMNVSTLELGDSALYLCASSQGQGASEQYFGPGTRLTVT.